The 12 T cell receptor beta chains below come from one sample, sequenced in a study of blood T cell repertoires in COVID-19. TCRdb's copy holds only in-frame clones and misses some; the assay was immunoSEQ multiplex PCR. The sample lists roughly 40,000 clones, approximately 88% seen once, with roughly 1.3% in the top ten. Material: peripheral blood. The receptors here all came from a woman in her 40s with acute or convalescent COVID-19.

The chain recombines TRBV6-6 with TRBJ2-7; D is possibly TRBD1 (5 bases). V was clipped by 0 bases and J by 1 base, with 7 bases between them. The CDR3 has 14 residues. Germline V lookup: CDR1 MNHNY, CDR2 SVGAGI (reference sequence). CDR3 sequence: CASSYSGPSYEQYF. CDR3 nucleotide sequence: TGTGCCAGCAGTTACTCGGGGCCATCCTACGAGCAGTACTTC.

The chain is built from TRBV6-6 and TRBJ1-2; D unresolved. The CDR3 runs to 16 residues. In germline, CDR1 is MNHNY, CDR2 SVGAGI (reference sequence). V shed 2 bases and J shed 0 bases, with 13 bases lying between them. The CDR3 reads CASSYDYTGANYGYTF. In DNA, the CDR3 is TGTGCCAGCAGTTACGATTATACGGGTGCTAACTATGGCTACACCTTC.

This clone has a single count. V is TRBV3-1 (or the pseudogene TRBV3-2) and J is TRBJ2-5; 13 positions match TRBD2. The CDR3 covers 16 residues. With V trimmed by 4 bases and J by 6 bases, 8 bases remained unmatched. CDR1 and CDR2 from the germline V gene are LGHDT and YNNKEL (reference sequence). CDR3 nucleotides: TGTGCCAGCAGCCTGCGGACTAGCGGGGGAGGAAAGACCCAGTACTTC. Residues: CASSLRTSGGGKTQYF.

The genes are TRBV7-2 and TRBJ2-7, with TRBD2 as a possible D gene (5 bases). With 1 base removed from V and 4 bases from J, the gap between germline ends came to 20 bases. The CDR3 extends over 17 amino acids. CDR1 is SGHTA, CDR2 FQGNSA, per germline. The chain's CDR3 is CASSLGAGGSATYEQYF. The DNA for the CDR3 is TGTGCCAGCAGCTTAGGGGCGGGCGGTTCCGCTACTTACGAGCAGTACTTC.

CDR3 protein: CASSSVLSPGQGGGGEQFF. CDR3 in DNA: TGTGCCAGCAGCTCAGTCCTCTCTCCGGGACAGGGGGGAGGCGGTGAGCAGTTCTTC. The rearrangement uses TRBV7-2 and TRBJ2-1; 11 bases are a match to TRBD1. V was pared by 4 bases and J by 9 bases, with 20 bases of the junction left unmatched. In germline, CDR1 is SGHTA, CDR2 FQGNSA. CDR3 length: 19 amino acids.

J is TRBJ1-4 and V is TRBV28; TRBD1 aligns across 9 bases. The CDR3 totals 15 residues. Germline lookup yields CDR1 MDHEN and CDR2 SYDVKM. Germline trimming cut 6 bases from V and 8 bases from J; bases unmatched to any gene: 10. The CDR3 bases are TGTGCCAGCAGCCGAACCGGGACAGGGAGGGAAAAACTGTTTTTT. It translates to CASSRTGTGREKLFF.

This clone has only a few counts. The chain combines TRBV30 with TRBJ1-6; D is perhaps TRBD1 (5 bases). The ends were cut back, 3 bases at V and 4 bases at J, with 19 bases in the middle. This CDR3 comprises 17 residues. From germline, CDR1 is GTSNPN and CDR2 SVGIG (reference sequence). This CDR3 reads CAWSRFKITGYNSPLHF. DNA for the CDR3: TGTGCCTGGAGCCGATTCAAAATAACAGGTTATAATTCACCCCTCCACTTT.

The J gene is TRBJ1-1, the V gene TRBV11-2; D unresolved. V lost 1 base and J lost 4, with 13 bases in between. Looked up from germline, CDR1 is SGHAT and CDR2 is FQNNGV. The CDR3 is 15 amino acids. The DNA for the CDR3 is TGTGCCAGCAGCTTAGTGCGAGGGTGGGGCACTGAAGCTTTCTTT. Its translation is CASSLVRGWGTEAFF. Full variable domain (missing parts from reference TRBV11-2 and TRBJ1-1): EAGVAQSPRYKIIEKRQSVAFWCNPISGHATLYWYQQILGQGPKLLIQFQNNGVVDDSQLPKDRFSAERLKGVDSTLKIQPAKLEDSAVYLCASSLVRGWGTEAFFGQGTRLTVV.

V is TRBV5-1 and J is TRBJ2-2; 7 positions agree with TRBD1. This CDR3 comprises 16 residues. Per germline, CDR1 SGHRS and CDR2 YFSETQ. V lost 4 bases and J lost 4; bases outside the gene matches: 10. Here the CDR3 reads CASSKLGQSFTGELFF. CDR3 coding DNA: TGCGCCAGCAGCAAACTGGGACAGAGTTTCACCGGGGAGCTGTTTTTT.

In its sample, this clone was seen once. The chain recombines TRBV27 with TRBJ2-1; 13 bases line up with TRBD2. The CDR3 spans 19 residues. Trimming cost V 7 bases and J 2 bases; bases outside gene matches: 14. Germline V CDR1 and CDR2: MNHEY, SMNVEV (reference sequence). The CDR3 sequence: CASTNPGTSGMFPYNEQFF. Written as DNA, the CDR3 is TGTGCCAGCACAAATCCCGGGACTAGCGGGATGTTCCCCTACAATGAGCAGTTCTTC.

The V call is TRBV7-3, the J call TRBJ2-1, with 14 bases aligning to TRBD2. Trimming cost V 4 bases and J 2 bases; bases outside gene matches: 10. Germline V gene data show CDR1 as SGHTA and CDR2 as FQGTGA. The CDR3 consists of 19 residues. The CDR3 loop is CASSSRPGTSGSPYNEQFF. CDR3 sequence (DNA): TGTGCCAGCAGCTCCCGCCCCGGGACTAGCGGGAGCCCCTACAATGAGCAGTTCTTC.

The rearrangement uses TRBV27 and TRBJ1-4, with D possibly TRBD1 on 5 matching bases. The CDR3 spans 15 residues. Per the germline V gene, CDR1 is MNHEY and CDR2 is SMNVEV (reference sequence). Trimming removed 5 bases from V and 2 bases from J, with 12 bases in between. The chain's CDR3 is CASSRSGRTNEKLFF. CDR3 sequence (DNA): TGTGCCAGCAGTCGATCAGGGAGGACTAATGAAAAACTGTTTTTT.